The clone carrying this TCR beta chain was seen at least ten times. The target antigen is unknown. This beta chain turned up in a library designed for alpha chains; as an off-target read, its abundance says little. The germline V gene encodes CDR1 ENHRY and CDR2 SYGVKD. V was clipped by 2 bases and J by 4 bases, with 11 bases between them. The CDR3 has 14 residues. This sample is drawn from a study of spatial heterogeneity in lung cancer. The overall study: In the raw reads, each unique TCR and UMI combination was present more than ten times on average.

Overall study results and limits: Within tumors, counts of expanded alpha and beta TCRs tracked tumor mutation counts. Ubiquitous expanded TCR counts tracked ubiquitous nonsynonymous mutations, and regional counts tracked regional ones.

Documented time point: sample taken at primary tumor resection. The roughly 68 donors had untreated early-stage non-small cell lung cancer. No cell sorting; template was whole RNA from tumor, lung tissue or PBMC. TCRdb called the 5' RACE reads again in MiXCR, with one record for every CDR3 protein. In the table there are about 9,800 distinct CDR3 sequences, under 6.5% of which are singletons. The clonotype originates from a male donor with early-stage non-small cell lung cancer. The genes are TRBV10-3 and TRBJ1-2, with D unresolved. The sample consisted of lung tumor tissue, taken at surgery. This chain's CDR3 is CAISERGGGYGYTF. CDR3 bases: TGTGCCATCAGTGAGCGGGGAGGTGGCTATGGCTACACCTTC.